The rows below give T cell receptor beta chains drawn from one sample of a study of blood T cell repertoires in COVID-19. The assay was immunoSEQ multiplex PCR, and TCRdb's table has in-frame clones only and misses some. The repertoire holds roughly 260,000 clones, with approximately 85% as singletons. Sequencing input: PBMCs or T cells enriched from blood (not recorded which). These receptors were obtained from a woman in her forties or fifties who had recovered from COVID-19. Both conserved end residues are part of each CDR3. The D gene is left open where the match is weak. Some rows mark clone size as missing; the rest say once, few, many or name a class of expanded clone.

clone_size d_call j_call v_call cdr3_aa cdr3_nt
once TRBD1 TRBJ1-5 TRBV6-5 CASITGGGQPQHF TGTGCCAGCATTACAGGGGGCGGTCAGCCCCAGCATTTT
. TRBD1 TRBJ1-3 TRBV9 CASSAMTGVYSGNTIYF TGTGCCAGCAGCGCAATGACAGGGGTTTACTCTGGAAACACCATATATTTT
. TRBD2 TRBJ2-2 TRBV13 CASRIAGDGELFF TGTGCCAGCAGGATAGCGGGAGACGGGGAGCTGTTTTTT
. . TRBJ2-1 TRBV4-1 CATAGTGNLNEQFF TGCGCCACCGCCGGGACTGGAAATCTCAATGAGCAGTTCTTC
. TRBD1 TRBJ1-1 TRBV19 CASSTRQGSTEAFF TGTGCCAGTAGTACCCGACAGGGGAGCACTGAAGCTTTCTTT
. . TRBJ2-5 TRBV15 CATSRAEARQETQYF TGTGCCACCAGCAGAGCTGAAGCTAGACAAGAGACCCAGTACTTC
once TRBD2 TRBJ2-7 TRBV28 CASIREAGYEQYF TGTGCCAGCATCCGGGAGGCGGGATACGAGCAGTACTTC
. . TRBJ2-7 TRBV30 CAWSVFGGNGQYF TGTGCCTGGAGTGTATTCGGAGGTAACGGGCAGTACTTC
. TRBD1 TRBJ2-7 TRBV9 CASSPPRDRGLNEQYF TGTGCCAGCAGCCCGCCCCGGGACAGGGGGTTGAACGAGCAGTACTTC
. . TRBJ1-3 TRBV11-2 CASSLSVPGNTIYF TGTGCCAGCAGCTTATCAGTTCCTGGAAACACCATATATTTT
. . TRBJ2-7 TRBV28 CASTVRQVLFGEQYF TGTGCCAGCACCGTCCGCCAGGTCCTCTTTGGGGAGCAGTACTTC
. . TRBJ1-5 TRBV3-1/TRBV3-2 CASSPGVGNQPQHF TGTGCCAGCAGCCCGGGGGTGGGGAATCAGCCCCAGCATTTT
once . TRBJ1-3 TRBV5-1 CASRTGQFNSGNTIYF TGCGCCAGCAGGACTGGACAGTTTAACTCTGGAAACACCATATATTTT
. TRBD1 TRBJ2-4 TRBV6-5 CASRPRQGAMNIQYF TGTGCCAGCAGACCAAGACAGGGGGCGATGAACATTCAGTACTTC
. TRBD2 TRBJ2-1 TRBV27 CASSFQGLAGNEQFF TGTGCCAGCAGTTTCCAGGGACTAGCCGGCAATGAGCAGTTCTTC
. . TRBJ2-1 TRBV5-1 CASSLESSYNEQFF TGCGCCAGCAGCTTGGAGAGCTCCTACAATGAGCAGTTCTTC
. . TRBJ2-7 TRBV5-1 CASSIPRDSNKPEQYF TGCGCCAGCAGCATACCTCGGGACTCTAATAAGCCCGAGCAGTACTTC
. TRBD1 TRBJ2-7 TRBV9 CASSVTGDLGEQYF TGTGCCAGCAGCGTGACAGGGGACTTGGGGGAGCAGTACTTC
few . TRBJ1-1 TRBV7-9 CASSSGPDTEAFF TGTGCCAGCAGCTCAGGGCCCGACACTGAAGCTTTCTTT
. . TRBJ1-5 TRBV6-6 CASSLTYIQGDSNQPQHF TGTGCCAGCAGTCTCACTTACATACAGGGCGATAGCAATCAGCCCCAGCATTTT
. TRBD2 TRBJ2-5 TRBV5-1 CASSVLAGEETQYF TGCGCCAGCAGCGTCTTAGCGGGAGAAGAGACCCAGTACTTC
. . TRBJ1-2 TRBV5-1 CASSLGHQGGNYGYTF TGCGCCAGCAGCTTAGGACACCAGGGAGGGAACTATGGCTACACCTTC
. . TRBJ1-2 TRBV9 CASSPGAGTNGYGYTF TGTGCCAGCAGCCCCGGGGCCGGGACAAATGGCTATGGCTACACCTTC
. . TRBJ1-6 TRBV27 CASSLQGNNSPLHF TGTGCCAGCAGTCTTCAGGGTAACAATTCACCCCTCCACTTT
. . TRBJ2-5 TRBV7-9 CASSLGASVETQYF TGTGCCAGCAGCTTAGGTGCTAGCGTAGAGACCCAGTACTTC
. . TRBJ1-4 TRBV4-2 CASSQDLRVEGDEKLFF TGTGCCAGCAGCCAAGATTTGAGGGTCGAGGGGGATGAAAAACTGTTTTTT
. . TRBJ2-1 TRBV9 CASSPSPAHEQFF TGTGCCAGCAGCCCGAGCCCCGCTCATGAGCAGTTCTTC
. TRBD2 TRBJ2-3 TRBV19 CAIAYSGASTDTQYF TGTGCCATCGCCTATAGCGGGGCTAGCACAGATACGCAGTATTTT
. TRBD2 TRBJ2-7 TRBV9 CASSPDGGGYEQYF TGTGCCAGCAGCCCCGACGGGGGGGGTTACGAGCAGTATTTC
. . TRBJ1-1 TRBV9 CASSHGGRGGEAFF TGTGCCAGCAGCCACGGGGGGAGGGGTGGTGAAGCTTTCTTT
. . TRBJ2-3 TRBV4-2 CASSQGSVGGLDTQYF TGTGCCAGCAGCCAAGGATCGGTAGGCGGGTTGGATACGCAGTATTTT
few TRBD2 TRBJ2-5 TRBV5-4 CASRGAAGALETQYF TGTGCCAGCAGGGGAGCAGCGGGAGCTTTAGAGACCCAGTACTTC
. . TRBJ1-1 TRBV2 CASSGPLNTEAFF TGTGCCAGCAGTGGTCCCCTAAACACTGAAGCTTTCTTT
. TRBD2 TRBJ2-1 TRBV10-2 CASRGLAGEEGYNEQFF TGCGCCAGCAGGGGACTAGCGGGAGAGGAGGGGTATAATGAGCAGTTCTTC
. . TRBJ2-1 TRBV5-1 CASSLQTSFNEQFF TGCGCCAGCAGCCTTCAAACTAGCTTCAATGAGCAGTTCTTC
few . TRBJ1-2 TRBV18 CASSPPTDNPSGYTF TGTGCCAGCTCACCACCGACAGATAACCCCTCCGGCTACACCTTC
. . TRBJ2-1 TRBV30 CASSLSSEQFF TGTGCCTCTAGTTTATCCAGTGAGCAGTTCTTC
. TRBD1 TRBJ1-2 TRBV6-5 CASSPRLGQNYGYTF TGTGCCAGCAGTCCCCGATTGGGACAGAACTATGGCTACACCTTC
. TRBD2 TRBJ2-1 TRBV4-2 CASSQAGEGLGEQFF TGTGCCAGCAGCCAAGCGGGCGAGGGACTAGGGGAGCAGTTCTTC
few . TRBJ2-2 TRBV6-1 CASSEVRWTGELFF TGTGCCAGCAGTGAAGTGAGATGGACCGGGGAGCTGTTTTTT
. TRBD1 TRBJ2-1 TRBV28 CASSPLTGGEVSYNEQFF TGTGCCAGCAGCCCCCTCACAGGGGGCGAGGTCTCCTACAATGAGCAGTTCTTC
. . TRBJ2-2 TRBV27 CASSPRWRNTGELFF TGTGCCAGCAGTCCCAGGTGGCGGAACACCGGGGAGCTGTTTTTT
. . TRBJ1-2 TRBV6-6 CASTTDSYGYTF TGTGCCAGCACCACGGACAGCTATGGCTACACCTTC